The 27 T cell receptor beta chains below come from one sample, sequenced in a study of T cells after yellow fever vaccination (dated by TCRdb to between 2018 and 2020). The library was made by 5' RACE. Sequenced on an Illumina HiSeq 2500. TCRdb reprocessed the public reads (quality trimming at Q25 with fastp, clone calling with MiXCR) and kept in-frame beta chains. Each CDR3 protein appears once, grouped with its most common genes and DNA. This sample holds tens of thousands of distinct CDR3 sequences; 3.4% were observed only once. Roughly 0.9% of the sample is held by the ten biggest clonotypes. The sample's treatment or condition, from its label and the paper: live attenuated yellow fever vaccine strain. Sequencing used PBMCs, either bulk or a sorted T-cell subset (CD4+, CD8+, memory, or dextramer-sorted; not recorded which), obtained around 45 days after the first yellow fever vaccination. The receptors derive from a man aged 18 to 30 who received the YFV17D yellow fever vaccine.

This clonotype was found many times. The V and J genes are TRBV6-2 or TRBV6-3 and TRBJ2-7, with 9 bases fitting TRBD1. V was clipped by 6 bases and J by 3 bases; unmatched bases: 9. In germline, CDR1 is MNHEY, CDR2 SVGEGT. The CDR3 contains 15 residues. CDR3 sequence: CASRTSGTGYYEQYF. CDR3 bases: TGTGCCAGCAGAACATCCGGGACAGGGTACTACGAGCAGTACTTC.

This clonotype was observed many times. The genes are TRBV18 and TRBJ2-7, with 7 bases identical to TRBD1. Germline values: CDR1 KGHSH, CDR2 LQKENI. V shed 3 bases, J shed 5 bases, and the junction held 1 base outside the gene matches. This CDR3 comprises 12 residues. DNA for the CDR3: TGTGCCAGCTCACCTACAGGGGACGAGCAGTACGTC. Translated: CASSPTGDEQYV.

This clonotype has ten or more counts. The J gene is TRBJ1-6, the V gene TRBV3-1; no reliable D call. From germline, CDR1 is LGHDT and CDR2 YNNKEL (reference sequence). Between the trimmed V and J ends, which lost 2 bases and 7 bases, there was a span of 3 bases. The CDR3 spans 12 residues. The CDR3 region is CASSQRNSPLHF. In DNA form, the CDR3 reads TGTGCCAGCAGCCAAAGGAATTCACCCCTCCACTTT.

This clonotype showed up many times. The gene calls are TRBV20-1 and TRBJ2-5, with TRBD1 matching 8 bases. Trimming removed 0 bases from V and 4 bases from J; junction bases left unmatched: 10. Germline CDR1 and CDR2: DFQATT and SNEGSKA (reference sequence). The CDR3 has 16 amino acids. CDR3 DNA sequence: TGCAGTGCTAGAGATTCGAACAGGGGGGTGTCAGAGACCCAGTACTTC. It codes for CSARDSNRGVSETQYF.

This clonotype appeared many times. The chain links TRBV28 to TRBJ2-7, with 7 bases identical to TRBD1. The CDR3 length is 16 residues. The J segment lost 0 bases and the V segment lost 7 bases, leaving 12 bases of the junction unmatched. CDR1 and CDR2 from the germline V gene are MDHEN and SYDVKM. The CDR3 reads CASTRTGAGGSYEQYF. As DNA, the CDR3 is TGTGCCAGCACGAGAACCGGGGCAGGGGGCTCCTACGAGCAGTACTTC.

This clonotype was found many times. The J gene is TRBJ2-1, the V gene TRBV20-1; either TRBD1 or TRBD2 may supply D (5 bases each). Germline V lookup: CDR1 DFQATT, CDR2 SNEGSKA (reference sequence). The CDR3 is made up of 15 amino acids. Trimming pared 5 bases from V and 3 bases from J, leaving 17 bases between. CDR3 residues: CSAVSLGRNYNEQFF. The CDR3 region has the DNA TGCAGTGCTGTCAGTTTGGGACGTAACTACAATGAGCAGTTCTTC.

This clonotype came up many times. V is TRBV20-1 and J is TRBJ1-4, with 8 bases lining up with TRBD1. Germline CDR1 reads DFQATT; CDR2 reads SNEGSKA (reference sequence). V shed 6 bases and J 0 bases; nucleotides not matched to a gene: 6. This CDR3 is built from 15 residues. As DNA, the CDR3 is TGCAGTGCAGTCCCAGGGGGCGCAACTAATGAAAAACTGTTTTTT. Its protein is CSAVPGGATNEKLFF.

This clonotype was counted ten times or more. The J gene is TRBJ1-1, the V gene TRBV21-1; the DNA was not compared with TRBD1, the D call given in the table. TRBV21-1 is termed a pseudogene. The CDR3 covers 14 residues. This chain's CDR3 is CASSNHRGDTEAFF. The DNA for the CDR3 is TGTGCCAGCAGCAATCACCGGGGGGACACTGAAGCTTTCTTT.

This clonotype was counted at least ten times. V and J are TRBV3-1 and TRBJ2-1, with a tentative D call TRBD2 (5 bases). V lost 3 bases to trimming and J lost 6 bases, with 21 bases between them. The germline gives CDR1 LGHDT, CDR2 YNNKEL (reference sequence). The CDR3 has 17 amino acids. The CDR3 loop is CASSHVPSGFLGNEQFF. CDR3 DNA sequence: TGTGCCAGCAGCCATGTGCCGTCGGGGTTTTTAGGCAATGAGCAGTTCTTC.

This clonotype was counted at least ten times. The chain is built from TRBV10-3 and TRBJ2-5, with 7 bases identical to TRBD1. The CDR3 is 16 residues long. V lost 0 bases, J lost 5 bases, and 9 bases stayed unmatched. Per germline, CDR1 ENHRY and CDR2 SYGVKD. CDR3 amino acids: CAISESTGQGWETQYF. CDR3 coding DNA: TGTGCCATCAGTGAGTCGACAGGGCAGGGTTGGGAGACCCAGTACTTC.

The sample holds many counts of this clonotype. The chain employs TRBV6-5 and TRBJ2-7; D may be TRBD1 (6 bases). The CDR3 is 14 residues long. Germline assignment: CDR1 MNHEY and CDR2 SVGAGI. V was clipped by 0 bases and J by 6 bases, with 12 bases between them. The CDR3 loop reads CASSYSFAGVEQYF. The CDR3 nucleotides are TGTGCCAGCAGTTACTCGTTCGCAGGGGTCGAGCAGTACTTC.

The V call is TRBV2, the J call TRBJ1-5; a weak D match, TRBD1 (5 bases). Looked up from germline, CDR1 is SNHLY and CDR2 is FYNNEI. CDR3 length: 17 residues. Trimming left V 11 bases short and J 0 bases short, with 23 bases between. The CDR3 sequence is CAFSRRGDQYSNQPQHF. The DNA of the CDR3 is TGTGCCTTCAGCAGACGGGGGGACCAGTATAGCAATCAGCCCCAGCATTTT.

This clonotype was recorded at least ten times. The V and J genes are TRBV3-1 and TRBJ2-1; 11 nucleotides match TRBD2. The germline CDR1 and CDR2 sequences are LGHDT and YNNKEL (reference sequence). The CDR3 has 16 residues. After removal of 3 bases from V and 3 bases from J, the junction contained 4 bases not matched to a gene. The CDR3 here is CASSQATSGVYNEQFF. In DNA, the CDR3 is TGTGCCAGCAGCCAGGCGACTAGCGGGGTCTACAATGAGCAGTTCTTC.

There are many counts of this clonotype. The V gene is TRBV9, the J gene TRBJ1-2; D might be TRBD1 (6 bases). Trimming removed 4 bases from V and 0 bases from J, with 13 bases in between. CDR3 length: 15 amino acids. The V gene's germline CDR1 is SGDLS and CDR2 YYNGEE. The CDR3 reads CASSPRGQPNYGYTF. CDR3 coding DNA: TGTGCCAGCAGCCCCCGGGGGCAGCCTAACTATGGCTACACCTTC.

This clonotype was seen ten or more times. The genes are TRBV6-5 and TRBJ2-7, with D maybe TRBD2 (5 bases). This CDR3 has 14 amino acids. V was shortened by 6 bases and J by 2 bases, with 14 bases between the two germline ends. The germline V gene has CDR1 MNHEY and CDR2 SVGAGI. CDR3 region: CASSGVAIPYEQYF. CDR3 bases: TGTGCCAGCAGCGGGGTAGCAATCCCCTACGAGCAGTACTTC.

This clonotype was seen at least ten times. The gene calls are TRBV5-1 and TRBJ2-3; D might be TRBD1 (6 bases). The CDR3 extends over 15 amino acids. Trimming took 6 bases from V and 0 from J, leaving 14 bases between them. The germline gives CDR1 SGHRS, CDR2 YFSETQ. The CDR3 region has the DNA TGCGCCAGCAACAAAGGGGGTACTAGCACAGATACGCAGTATTTT. It is translated as CASNKGGTSTDTQYF.

This clonotype was counted ten times or more. The chain couples TRBV20-1 to TRBJ2-3; no reliable D call. Per the germline V gene, CDR1 is DFQATT and CDR2 is SNEGSKA (reference sequence). The CDR3 is 13 amino acids. Between the trimmed V and J ends, which lost 6 bases and 0 bases, there was a span of 10 bases. Here the CDR3 DNA reads TGCAGTGCCTACATTTCTAGCACAGATACGCAGTATTTT. Protein product: CSAYISSTDTQYF.

This clonotype was recorded many times. The chain couples TRBV9 to TRBJ1-1; D is undetermined. Germline V gene sequence: CDR1 SGDLS, CDR2 YYNGEE. Trimming stripped 4 bases from V and 8 bases from J, with 24 bases between. This CDR3 is built from 16 residues. The CDR3 DNA follows: TGTGCCAGCAGCTCAGGAGTGGGGTATCGTCACGGCGAAGCTTTCTTT. Its translation is CASSSGVGYRHGEAFF.

This clonotype was observed at least ten times. The chain combines TRBV5-1 with TRBJ2-7; the match to TRBD1 covers 8 bases. The CDR3 has 14 amino acids. The J segment lost 6 bases and the V segment lost 2 bases, leaving 7 bases of the junction unmatched. CDR1 and CDR2 from the germline V gene are SGHRS and YFSETQ. The CDR3 nucleotides read TGCGCCAGCAGCTTCCAGGGGGCAACTGGCGAGCAGTACTTC. It yields the protein CASSFQGATGEQYF.

This clonotype was detected many times. The CDR3 coding sequence is TGTGCCAGCAGATCCGGGACAGGGGTGTCCTACAATGAGCAGTTCTTC. This gives the protein CASRSGTGVSYNEQFF. This chain links TRBV12-3 or TRBV12-4 with TRBJ2-1; 10 nucleotides agree with TRBD1. J was trimmed by 1 base and V by 6 bases; bases with no gene match: 6. There are 16 residues in the CDR3.

This clonotype was counted many times. The chain joins TRBV20-1 to TRBJ2-5; D remains ambiguous. Germline-derived CDR1 and CDR2 are DFQATT and SNEGSKA (reference sequence). The V end lost 4 bases, the J end lost 3 bases, and 9 bases lay between the germline ends. The CDR3 spans 12 residues. The CDR3 protein is CSANDGKETQYF. The CDR3 DNA reads TGCAGTGCTAACGACGGAAAAGAGACCCAGTACTTC.

This clonotype was observed many times. One junction end disagrees with the germline gene, perhaps due to a read error. This sequence joins TRBV7-2 and TRBJ2-3, with 8 bases matching TRBD2. Germline V lookup: CDR1 SGHTA, CDR2 FQGNSA. The CDR3 runs to 18 residues. The CDR3 DNA follows: TGTGCCAGCAGCCTAGCCCGGTCTAGCGGGCGAACACCCTATACGCAGTATTTT. Translation gives CASSLARSSGRTPYTQYF.

This clonotype occurred many times. V and J are TRBV4-2 and TRBJ1-6; D unresolved. CDR1 is LGHNA and CDR2 is YNFKEQ in the germline V gene. CDR3 length equals 16 residues. Trimming took off 2 bases at V and 0 bases at J, with 8 bases between the two ends. CDR3 amino acids: CASSQNLNSYNSPLHF. CDR3 DNA sequence: TGTGCCAGCAGCCAAAACCTCAACTCCTATAATTCACCCCTCCACTTT.

This clonotype has at least ten counts. J is TRBJ2-2 and V is TRBV5-1; a possible D gene is TRBD1 (5 bases). Trimming stripped 3 bases from V and 8 bases from J, with 11 bases between. This CDR3 region has 13 residues. Germline CDR1 is SGHRS and CDR2 is YFSETQ. CDR3 in amino acids: CASSSRVSGELFF. DNA for the CDR3: TGCGCCAGCAGCTCCAGGGTATCAGGGGAGCTGTTTTTT.

This clonotype was found many times. The CDR3 DNA reads TGTGCCAGCACCCCCCGCGCGACCAACACCGGGGAGCTGTTTTTT. Translating it yields CASTPRATNTGELFF. This chain links TRBV11-2 with TRBJ2-2; no firm D call. CDR3 length: 15 residues. Germline CDR1 and CDR2: SGHAT and FQNNGV. Deletions cut 7 bases from V and 2 bases from J, with 14 bases between. Based on the CDR3 plus reference TRBV11-2 and TRBJ2-2, the full variable domain is EAGVAQSPRYKIIEKRQSVAFWCNPISGHATLYWYQQILGQGPKLLIQFQNNGVVDDSQLPKDRFSAERLKGVDSTLKIQPAKLEDSAVYLCASTPRATNTGELFFGEGSRLTVL.

The sample holds a few counts of this clonotype. The rearrangement uses TRBV5-4 and TRBJ2-7, with TRBD1 as a possible D gene (6 bases). V was pared by 3 bases and J by 6 bases, with 16 bases between. The CDR3 has 14 amino acids. The germline V gene encodes CDR1 SGHNT and CDR2 YYREEE (reference sequence). CDR3 nucleotide sequence: TGTGCCAGCAGCTCGTTCGGCAGGGGTGCCGAGCAGTACGTC. It yields the protein CASSSFGRGAEQYV.

This clonotype was observed at least ten times. V is TRBV19 and J is TRBJ2-1, with 13 positions matching TRBD2. The V and J ends lost 5 bases and 4 bases, in that order; junction bases with no gene match: 2. Germline V gene lookup returns CDR1 LNHDA and CDR2 SQIVND (reference sequence). The CDR3 runs 15 residues. CDR3 in DNA: TGTGCCAGTAGTGGGACTAGCGGGGATTACAATGAGCAGTTCTTC. It encodes CASSGTSGDYNEQFF.